This T cell receptor (beta chain) was observed in a study of T-cell reconstitution after alpha-beta-depleted transplantation in children. Notes on the study in general: A year had passed since transplant, and T-cell counts and diversity by then came mostly from newly produced T cells.

Molecular barcoding with unique molecular identifiers was used for the TCRbeta library. TCRdb reanalysed the PCR reads using MiXCR and keeps one entry per CDR3 protein. The data hold 500,000 to 650,000 distinct CDR3 sequences, with roughly 10% observed a single time. V lost 3 bases, J lost 3 bases, and 1 base stayed unmatched. There are 15 residues in the CDR3. Germline V gene data show CDR1 as SGHNT and CDR2 as YYREEE (reference sequence). About this clonotype itself: Its antigen is unknown.

The sequence was obtained from a female patient aged 2-15 years who had a stem cell transplant for aplastic anemia, so the T cells may come from the graft donor. Sample: PBMCs, mostly from graft donor cells, taken 180 days after TCRalphabeta/CD19-depleted stem cell transplant. The V gene is TRBV5-4, the J gene TRBJ2-5; 14 bases are a match to TRBD2. The CDR3 loop reads CASSSTSGREETQYF. As DNA, the CDR3 is TGTGCCAGCAGCTCGACTAGCGGGAGGGAAGAGACCCAGTACTTC.